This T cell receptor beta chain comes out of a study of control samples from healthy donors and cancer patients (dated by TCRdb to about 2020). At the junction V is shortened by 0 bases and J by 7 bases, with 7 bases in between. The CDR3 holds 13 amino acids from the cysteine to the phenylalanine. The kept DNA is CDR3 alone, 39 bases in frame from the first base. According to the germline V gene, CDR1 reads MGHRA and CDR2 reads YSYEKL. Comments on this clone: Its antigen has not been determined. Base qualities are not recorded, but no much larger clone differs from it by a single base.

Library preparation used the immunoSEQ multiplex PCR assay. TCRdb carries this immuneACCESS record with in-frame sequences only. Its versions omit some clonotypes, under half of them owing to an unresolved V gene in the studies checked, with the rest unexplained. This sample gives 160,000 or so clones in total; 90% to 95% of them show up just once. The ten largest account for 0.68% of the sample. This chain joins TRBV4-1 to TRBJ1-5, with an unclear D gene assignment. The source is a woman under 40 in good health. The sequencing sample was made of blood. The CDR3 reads CASSQDPGQPQHF. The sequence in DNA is TGCGCCAGCAGCCAAGACCCCGGGCAGCCCCAGCATTTT.